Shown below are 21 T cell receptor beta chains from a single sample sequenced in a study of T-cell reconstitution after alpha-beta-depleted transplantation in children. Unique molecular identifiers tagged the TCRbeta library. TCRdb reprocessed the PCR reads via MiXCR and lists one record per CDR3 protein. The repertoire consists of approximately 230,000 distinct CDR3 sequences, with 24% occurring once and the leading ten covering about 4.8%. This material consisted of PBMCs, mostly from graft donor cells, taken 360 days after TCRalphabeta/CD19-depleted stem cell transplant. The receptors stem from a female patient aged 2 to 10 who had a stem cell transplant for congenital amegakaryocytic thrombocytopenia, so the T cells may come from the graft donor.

DNA for the CDR3: TGTGCCAGCAGTTACGGGACAGGGAATGGCTACACCTTC. Translating gives CASSYGTGNGYTF. The chain recombines TRBV6-5 with TRBJ1-2; 9 bases are a match to TRBD1. The CDR3 has 13 residues. CDR1 is MNHEY and CDR2 is SVGAGI in the germline V gene. With 2 bases clipped from V and 6 bases from J, the junction kept 1 base outside the gene matches.

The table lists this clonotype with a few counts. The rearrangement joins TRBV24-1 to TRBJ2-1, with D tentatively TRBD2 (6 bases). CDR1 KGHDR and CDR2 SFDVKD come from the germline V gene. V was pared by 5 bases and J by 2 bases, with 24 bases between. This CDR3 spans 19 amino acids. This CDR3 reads CATSALPSLGSGAYNEQFF. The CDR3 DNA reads TGTGCCACCAGTGCCCTGCCCTCCCTCGGGAGTGGAGCCTACAATGAGCAGTTCTTC.

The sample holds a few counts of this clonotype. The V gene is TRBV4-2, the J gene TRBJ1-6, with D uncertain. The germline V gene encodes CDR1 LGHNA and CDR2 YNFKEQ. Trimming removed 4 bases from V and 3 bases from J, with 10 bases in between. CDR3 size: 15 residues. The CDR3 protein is CASSLDPDYNSPLHF. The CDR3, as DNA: TGTGCCAGCAGCCTCGATCCGGACTATAATTCACCCCTCCACTTT.

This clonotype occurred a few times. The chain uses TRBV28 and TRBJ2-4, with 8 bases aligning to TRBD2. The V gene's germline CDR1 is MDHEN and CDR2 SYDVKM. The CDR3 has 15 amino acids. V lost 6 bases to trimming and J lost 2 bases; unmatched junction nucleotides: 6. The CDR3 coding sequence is TGTGCCAGCAGAAAACGGGGGGGGCCCAAAAACATTCAGTACTTC. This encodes CASRKRGGPKNIQYF.

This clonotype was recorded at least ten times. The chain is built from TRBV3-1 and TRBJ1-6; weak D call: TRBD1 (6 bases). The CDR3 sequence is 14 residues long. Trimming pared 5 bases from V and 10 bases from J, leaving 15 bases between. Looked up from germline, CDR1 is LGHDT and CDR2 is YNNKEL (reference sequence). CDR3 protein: CASSERGGASPLHF. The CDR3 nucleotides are TGTGCCAGCAGCGAACGAGGGGGGGCGTCACCCCTCCACTTT. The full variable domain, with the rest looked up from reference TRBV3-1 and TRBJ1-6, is DTAVSQTPKYLVTQMGNDKSIKCEQNLGHDTMYWYKQDSKKFLKIMFSYNNKELIINETVPNRFSPKSPDKAHLNLHINSLELGDSAVYFCASSERGGASPLHFGNGTRLTVT.

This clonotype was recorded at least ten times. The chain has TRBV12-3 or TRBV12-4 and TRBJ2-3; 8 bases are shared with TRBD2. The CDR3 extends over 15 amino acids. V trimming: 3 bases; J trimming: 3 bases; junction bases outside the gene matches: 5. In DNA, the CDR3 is TGTGCCAGCAGTTTGTGGAGCGGGAGAACAGATACGCAGTATTTT. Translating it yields CASSLWSGRTDTQYF.

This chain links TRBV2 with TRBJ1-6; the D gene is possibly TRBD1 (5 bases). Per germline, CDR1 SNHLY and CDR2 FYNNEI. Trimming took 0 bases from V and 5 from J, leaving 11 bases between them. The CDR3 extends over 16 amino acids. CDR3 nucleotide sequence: TGTGCCAGCAGTGAAGCTCCAGGGATACATAATTCACCCCTCCACTTT. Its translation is CASSEAPGIHNSPLHF.

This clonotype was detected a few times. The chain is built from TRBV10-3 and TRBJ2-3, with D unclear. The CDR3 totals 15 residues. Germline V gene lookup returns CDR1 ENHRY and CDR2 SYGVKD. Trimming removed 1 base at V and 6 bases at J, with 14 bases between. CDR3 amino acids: CAISELGADTDTQYF. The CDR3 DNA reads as TGTGCCATCAGTGAGTTAGGCGCTGACACGGATACGCAGTATTTT.

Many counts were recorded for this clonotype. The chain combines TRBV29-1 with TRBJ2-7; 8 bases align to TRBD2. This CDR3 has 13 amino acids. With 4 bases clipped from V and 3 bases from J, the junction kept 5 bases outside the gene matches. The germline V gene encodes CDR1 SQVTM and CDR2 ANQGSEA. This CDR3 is CSVGWTSSYEQYF. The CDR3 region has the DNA TGCAGCGTTGGTTGGACTAGCAGCTACGAGCAGTACTTC.

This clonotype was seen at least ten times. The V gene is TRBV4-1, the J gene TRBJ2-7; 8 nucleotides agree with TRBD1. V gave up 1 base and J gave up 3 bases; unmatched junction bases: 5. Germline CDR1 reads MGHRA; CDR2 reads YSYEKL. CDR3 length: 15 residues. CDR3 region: CASSQGTGLIYEQYF. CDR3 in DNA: TGCGCCAGCAGCCAAGGGACAGGGTTAATCTACGAGCAGTACTTC.

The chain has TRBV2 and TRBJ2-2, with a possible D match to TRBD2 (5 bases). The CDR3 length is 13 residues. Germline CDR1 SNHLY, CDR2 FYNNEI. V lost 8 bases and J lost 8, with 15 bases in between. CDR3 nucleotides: TGTGCCAGCTGGCGGCAGAGAGGGGGGGAGCTGTTTTTT. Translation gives CASWRQRGGELFF.

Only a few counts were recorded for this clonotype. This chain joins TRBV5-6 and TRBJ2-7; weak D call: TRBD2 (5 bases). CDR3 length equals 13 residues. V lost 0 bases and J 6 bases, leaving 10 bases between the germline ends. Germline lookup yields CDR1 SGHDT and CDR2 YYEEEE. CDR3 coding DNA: TGTGCCAGCAGCTTGGTGAGCCGGGGCGAGCAGTACTTC. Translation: CASSLVSRGEQYF.

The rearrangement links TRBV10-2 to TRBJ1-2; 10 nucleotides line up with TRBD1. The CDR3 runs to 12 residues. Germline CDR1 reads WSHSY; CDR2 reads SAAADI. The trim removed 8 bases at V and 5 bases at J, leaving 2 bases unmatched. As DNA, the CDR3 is TGCGCCAGCGGACAGGGGGGATATGGCTACACCTTC. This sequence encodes CASGQGGYGYTF.

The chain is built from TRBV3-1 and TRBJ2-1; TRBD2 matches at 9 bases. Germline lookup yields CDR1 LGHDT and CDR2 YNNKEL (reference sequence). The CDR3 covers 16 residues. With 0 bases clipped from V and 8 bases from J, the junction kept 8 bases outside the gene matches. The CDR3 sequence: CASSQDGGLAGYEQFF. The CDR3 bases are TGTGCCAGCAGCCAAGATGGGGGACTAGCCGGGTATGAGCAGTTCTTC.

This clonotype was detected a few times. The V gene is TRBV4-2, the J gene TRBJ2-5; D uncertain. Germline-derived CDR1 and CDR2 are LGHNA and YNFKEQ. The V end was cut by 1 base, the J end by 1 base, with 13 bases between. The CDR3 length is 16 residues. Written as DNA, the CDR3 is TGTGCCAGCAGCCAAGCCCACCGCCGGGCCCAAGAGACCCAGTACTTC. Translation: CASSQAHRRAQETQYF.

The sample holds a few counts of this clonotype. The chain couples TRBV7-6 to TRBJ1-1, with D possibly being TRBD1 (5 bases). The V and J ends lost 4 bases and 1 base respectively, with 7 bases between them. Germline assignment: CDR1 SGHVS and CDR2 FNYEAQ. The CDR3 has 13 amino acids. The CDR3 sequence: CASSWTPNTEAFF. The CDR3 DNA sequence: TGTGCCAGCAGCTGGACACCGAACACTGAAGCTTTCTTT.

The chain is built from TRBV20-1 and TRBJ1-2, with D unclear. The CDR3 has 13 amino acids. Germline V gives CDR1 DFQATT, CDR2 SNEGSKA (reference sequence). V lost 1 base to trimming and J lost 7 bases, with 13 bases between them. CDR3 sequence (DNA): TGCAGTGCTAGAGTAACCGTGACGGCTGGCTACACCTTC. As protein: CSARVTVTAGYTF.

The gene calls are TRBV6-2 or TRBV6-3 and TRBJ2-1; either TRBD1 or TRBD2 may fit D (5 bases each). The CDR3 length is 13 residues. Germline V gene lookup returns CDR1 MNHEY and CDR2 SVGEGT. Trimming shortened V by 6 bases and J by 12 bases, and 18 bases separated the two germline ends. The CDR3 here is CASSRGLEGMQFF. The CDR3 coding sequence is TGTGCCAGCAGCCGGGGCTTAGAGGGAATGCAGTTCTTC.

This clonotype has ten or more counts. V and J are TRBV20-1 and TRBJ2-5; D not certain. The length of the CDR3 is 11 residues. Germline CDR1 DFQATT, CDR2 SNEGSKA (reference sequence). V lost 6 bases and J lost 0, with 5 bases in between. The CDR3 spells CSAEHQETQYF. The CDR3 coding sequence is TGCAGTGCGGAACACCAAGAGACCCAGTACTTC.

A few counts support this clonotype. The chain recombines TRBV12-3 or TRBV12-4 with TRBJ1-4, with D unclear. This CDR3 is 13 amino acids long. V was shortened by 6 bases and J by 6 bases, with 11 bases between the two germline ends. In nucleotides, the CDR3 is TGTGCCAGCAGCTACCGGGAGGATGAAAAACTGTTTTTT. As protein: CASSYREDEKLFF.

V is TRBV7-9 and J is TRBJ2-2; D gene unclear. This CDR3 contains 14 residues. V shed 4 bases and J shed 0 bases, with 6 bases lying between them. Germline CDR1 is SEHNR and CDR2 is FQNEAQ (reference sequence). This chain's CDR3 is CASSSRANTGELFF. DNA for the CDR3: TGTGCCAGCAGCTCACGTGCGAACACCGGGGAGCTGTTTTTT.